Listed below are T cell receptor beta chains from one sample, sequenced in a study of blood T cells in healthy people across ages. Each CDR3 protein gets one entry after TCRdb re-called the 5' RACE reads with MiXCR. The sample holds 710,000 or so distinct CDR3 sequences, roughly 32% seen once. The material sequenced was blood. These receptors all stem from a woman of 80 years or more in good health. CDR3s include the opening cysteine and the closing phenylalanine or tryptophan. D genes are given only for firm matches. Some rows have no size entry. The others give once, few or many, or a class for an expanded clone.

TRBJ2-5 many 15 TRBV20-1 TRBD2 CSALPLAGLGETQYF TGCAGTGCCCTTCCACTAGCGGGGCTGGGGGAGACCCAGTACTTC
TRBJ2-7 many 16 TRBV20-1 TRBD2 CSARRLERGVTYEQYF TGCAGTGCTAGGCGGTTGGAGCGGGGGGTTACCTACGAGCAGTACTTC
TRBJ2-2 few 15 TRBV7-2 . CASSSGQGRGGELFF TGTGCCAGCAGCTCCGGTCAGGGGCGGGGCGGGGAGCTGTTTTTT
TRBJ2-2 few 16 TRBV1 . CTSSEERDYLTGELFF TGCACCAGCAGCGAAGAACGGGACTACCTAACCGGGGAGCTGTTTTTT
TRBJ1-2 . 13 TRBV20-1 . CSATKRGIAGYTF TGCAGTGCCACCAAGCGGGGAATTGCTGGCTACACCTTC
TRBJ2-7 . 13 TRBV6-5 TRBD1 CASWTGQVYEQYF TGTGCCAGCTGGACGGGACAGGTTTACGAGCAGTACTTC
TRBJ2-1 many 16 TRBV6-5 TRBD2 CASRLNSGGSYNEQFF TGTGCCAGCAGGCTAAATAGCGGGGGCTCCTACAATGAGCAGTTCTTC
TRBJ1-2 many 12 TRBV11-2 . CASSLAGTGYTF TGTGCCAGCAGCTTAGCGGGAACTGGCTACACCTTC
TRBJ2-1 . 11 TRBV24-1 . CATSAGNEQFF TGTGCCACCAGTGCAGGCAATGAGCAGTTCTTC
TRBJ1-2 few 13 TRBV20-1 . CSATRGGNYGYTF TGCAGTGCGACTCGTGGCGGGAACTATGGCTACACCTTC